One T cell receptor beta chain is described in this entry. What it binds is unknown. This sample stems from a study of cytomegalovirus exposure and HLA in healthy donors. For the study at large: Earlier sequencing of some 170 million T cells yielded around 100 million unique TCR beta sequences. Notes on the study in general: Later analysis suggested links between common viral pathogens and several top significant clusters.

Donors had nominal health at sampling but likely had unrecorded immune exposures. PCR involved 60 Vbeta and 13 Jbeta primers. The method was immunoSEQ multiplex PCR; TCRdb's version includes in-frame clones alone and lacks a portion of them. The sample holds 150,000 to 200,000 clones, roughly 80% seen once. J gave up 0 bases and V 0 bases, and 5 bases lay outside the gene matches. CDR3 size: 17 residues. Germline V gene data show CDR1 as SGDLS and CDR2 as YYNGEE. Sample: PBMCs. This sequence was found in a male donor in good health and CMV-seropositive. V gene TRBV9 combines with J gene TRBJ2-3; TRBD2 matches at 9 bases. The CDR3 sequence is CASSVGAGGYSTDTQYF. CDR3 nucleotides: TGTGCCAGCAGCGTAGGAGCGGGGGGCTATAGCACAGATACGCAGTATTTT.